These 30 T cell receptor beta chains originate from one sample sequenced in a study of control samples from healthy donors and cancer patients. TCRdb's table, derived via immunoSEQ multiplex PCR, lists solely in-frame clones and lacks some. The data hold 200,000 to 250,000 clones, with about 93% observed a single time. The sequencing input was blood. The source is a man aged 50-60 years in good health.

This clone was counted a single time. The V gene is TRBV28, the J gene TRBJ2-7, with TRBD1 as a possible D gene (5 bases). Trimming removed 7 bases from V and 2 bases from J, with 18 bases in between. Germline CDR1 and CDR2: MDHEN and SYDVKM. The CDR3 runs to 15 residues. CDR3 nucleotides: TGTGCCAGCAATCCCCAGGGCAGGGATCCCTACGAGCAGTACTTC. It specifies CASNPQGRDPYEQYF.

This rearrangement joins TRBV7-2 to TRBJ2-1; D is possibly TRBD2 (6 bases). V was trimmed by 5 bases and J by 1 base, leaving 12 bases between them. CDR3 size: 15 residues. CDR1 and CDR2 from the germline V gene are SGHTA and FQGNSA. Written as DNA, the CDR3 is TGTGCCAGCAGCCCCCGGGGGTGGTCCTACAATGAGCAGTTCTTC. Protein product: CASSPRGWSYNEQFF.

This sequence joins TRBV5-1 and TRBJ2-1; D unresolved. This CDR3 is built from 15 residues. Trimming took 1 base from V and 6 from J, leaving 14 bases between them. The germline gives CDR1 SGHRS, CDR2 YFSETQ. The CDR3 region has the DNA TGCGCCAGCAGCTTGAATGGAGACTCGTCCAATGAGCAGTTCTTC. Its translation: CASSLNGDSSNEQFF.

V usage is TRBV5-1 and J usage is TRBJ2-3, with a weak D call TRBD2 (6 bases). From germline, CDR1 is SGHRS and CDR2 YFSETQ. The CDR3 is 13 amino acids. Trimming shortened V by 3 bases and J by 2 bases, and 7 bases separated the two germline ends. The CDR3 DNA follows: TGCGCCAGCAGCTCGGGGGTCACAGATACGCAGTATTTT. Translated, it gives CASSSGVTDTQYF.

The CDR3 nucleotides are TGCAGCGTCTTCGAAGGAAACACCATATATTTT. Protein: CSVFEGNTIYF. The chain links TRBV29-1 to TRBJ1-3; D is unresolved. This CDR3 contains 11 residues. Germline assignment: CDR1 SQVTM and CDR2 ANQGSEA. The V gene lost 6 bases and the J gene lost 4 bases, with 7 bases spanning the gap. Combining the CDR3 with reference TRBV29-1 and TRBJ1-3 gives the whole variable domain SAVISQKPSRDICQRGTSLTIQCQVDSQVTMMFWYRQQPGQSLTLIATANQGSEATYESGFVIDKFPISRPNLTFSTLTVSNMSPEDSSIYLCSVFEGNTIYFGEGSWLTVV.

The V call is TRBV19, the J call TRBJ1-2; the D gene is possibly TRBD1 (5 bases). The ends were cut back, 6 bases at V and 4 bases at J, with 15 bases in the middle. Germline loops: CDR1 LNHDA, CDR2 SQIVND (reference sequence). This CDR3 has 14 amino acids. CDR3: CASSPSWDLYGYTF. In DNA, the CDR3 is TGTGCCAGTAGCCCATCCTGGGACCTCTATGGCTACACCTTC.

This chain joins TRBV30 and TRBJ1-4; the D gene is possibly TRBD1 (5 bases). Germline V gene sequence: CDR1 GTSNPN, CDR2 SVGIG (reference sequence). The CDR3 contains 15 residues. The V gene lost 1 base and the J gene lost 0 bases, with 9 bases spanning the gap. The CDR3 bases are TGTGCCTGGAGTGCTCGGGGCGCAACTAATGAAAAACTGTTTTTT. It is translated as CAWSARGATNEKLFF.

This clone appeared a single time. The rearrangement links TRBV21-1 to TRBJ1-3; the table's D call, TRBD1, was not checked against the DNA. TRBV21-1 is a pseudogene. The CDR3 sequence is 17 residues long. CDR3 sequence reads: CASSFHDRVDSGNTIYF. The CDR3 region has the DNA TGTGCCAGCAGCTTTCACGACAGGGTCGACTCTGGAAACACCATATATTTT.

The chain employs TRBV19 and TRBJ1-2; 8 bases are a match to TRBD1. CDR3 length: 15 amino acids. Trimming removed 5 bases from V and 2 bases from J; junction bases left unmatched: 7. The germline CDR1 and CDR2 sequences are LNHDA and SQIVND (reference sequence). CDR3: CASSPPDRANYGYTF. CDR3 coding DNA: TGTGCCAGTAGTCCTCCGGACAGGGCCAACTATGGCTACACCTTC.

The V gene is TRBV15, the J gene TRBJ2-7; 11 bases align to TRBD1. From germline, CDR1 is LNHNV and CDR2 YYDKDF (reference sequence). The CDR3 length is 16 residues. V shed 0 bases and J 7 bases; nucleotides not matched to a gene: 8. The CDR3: CATSRDPGTGGKEQYF. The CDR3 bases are TGTGCCACCAGCAGAGATCCCGGGACAGGGGGAAAAGAGCAGTACTTC. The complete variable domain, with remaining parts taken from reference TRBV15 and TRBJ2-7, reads DAMVIQNPRYQVTQFGKPVTLSCSQTLNHNVMYWYQQKSSQAPKLLFHYYDKDFNNEADTPDNFQSRRPNTSFCFLDIRSPGLGDTAMYLCATSRDPGTGGKEQYFGPGTRLTVT.

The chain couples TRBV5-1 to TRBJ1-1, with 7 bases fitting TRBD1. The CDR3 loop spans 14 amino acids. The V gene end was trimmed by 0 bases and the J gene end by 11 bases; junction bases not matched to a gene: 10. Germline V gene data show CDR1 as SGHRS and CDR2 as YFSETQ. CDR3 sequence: CASSLGQGVGEAFF. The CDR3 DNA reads TGCGCCAGCAGCTTGGGACAGGGCGTTGGGGAGGCTTTCTTT.

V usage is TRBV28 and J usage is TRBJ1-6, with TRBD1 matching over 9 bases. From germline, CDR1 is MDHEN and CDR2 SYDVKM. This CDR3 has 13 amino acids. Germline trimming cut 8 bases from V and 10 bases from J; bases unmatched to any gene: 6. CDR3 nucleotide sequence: TGTGCCAGCCTTGACAGGGGGGACTCACCCCTCCACTTT. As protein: CASLDRGDSPLHF.

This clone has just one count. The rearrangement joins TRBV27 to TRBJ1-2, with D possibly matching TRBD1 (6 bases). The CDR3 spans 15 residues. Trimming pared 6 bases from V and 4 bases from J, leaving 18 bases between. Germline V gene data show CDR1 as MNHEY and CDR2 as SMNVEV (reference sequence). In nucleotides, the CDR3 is TGTGCCAGCAGCCCTGGACAGTCTAATGGCTATGGCTACACCTTC. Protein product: CASSPGQSNGYGYTF.

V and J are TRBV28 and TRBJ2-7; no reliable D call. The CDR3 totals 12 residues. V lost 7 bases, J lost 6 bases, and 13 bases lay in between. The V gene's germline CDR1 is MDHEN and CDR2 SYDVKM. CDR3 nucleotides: TGTGCCAGCACCGGACGGGTCTCCGAGCAGTACTTC. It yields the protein CASTGRVSEQYF.

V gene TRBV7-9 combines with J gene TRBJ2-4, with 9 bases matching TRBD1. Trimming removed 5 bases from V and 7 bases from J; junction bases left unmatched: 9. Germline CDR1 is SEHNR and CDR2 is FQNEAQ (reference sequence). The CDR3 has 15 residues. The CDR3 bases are TGTGCCAGCAGCCCGAGGCTAGGACAGGGGAACATTCAGTACTTC. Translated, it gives CASSPRLGQGNIQYF.

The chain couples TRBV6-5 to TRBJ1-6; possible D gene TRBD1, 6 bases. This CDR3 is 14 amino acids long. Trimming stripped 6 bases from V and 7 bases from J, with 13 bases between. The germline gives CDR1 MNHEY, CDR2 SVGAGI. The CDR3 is CASRPDRWNSPLHF. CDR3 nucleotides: TGTGCCAGCAGACCCGACAGGTGGAATTCACCCCTCCACTTT.

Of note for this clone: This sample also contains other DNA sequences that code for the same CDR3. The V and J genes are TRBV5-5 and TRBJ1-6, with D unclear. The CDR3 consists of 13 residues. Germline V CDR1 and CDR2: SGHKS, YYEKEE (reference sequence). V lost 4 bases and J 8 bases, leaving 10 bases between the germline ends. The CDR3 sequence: CASSIGLDSPLHF. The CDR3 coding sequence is TGTGCCAGCAGCATCGGTTTGGATTCACCCCTCCACTTT.

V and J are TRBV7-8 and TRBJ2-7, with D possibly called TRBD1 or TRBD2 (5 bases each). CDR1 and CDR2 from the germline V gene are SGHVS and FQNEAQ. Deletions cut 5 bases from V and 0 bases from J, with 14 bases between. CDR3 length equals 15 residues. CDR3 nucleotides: TGTGCCAGCAGCGCATGGGACGGTGTCTCCTACGAGCAGTACTTC. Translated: CASSAWDGVSYEQYF.

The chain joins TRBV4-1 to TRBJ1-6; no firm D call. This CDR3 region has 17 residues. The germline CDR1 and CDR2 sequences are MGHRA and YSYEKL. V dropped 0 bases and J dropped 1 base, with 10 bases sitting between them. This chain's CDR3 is CASSQDTGESYNSPLHF. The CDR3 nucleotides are TGCGCCAGCAGCCAAGATACCGGGGAATCCTATAATTCACCCCTCCACTTT.

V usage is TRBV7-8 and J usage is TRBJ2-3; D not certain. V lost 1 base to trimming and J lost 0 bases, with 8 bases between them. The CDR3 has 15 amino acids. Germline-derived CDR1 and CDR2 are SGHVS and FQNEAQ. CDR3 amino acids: CASSLVTTSTDTQYF. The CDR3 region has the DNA TGTGCCAGCAGCTTAGTTACTACTAGCACAGATACGCAGTATTTT.

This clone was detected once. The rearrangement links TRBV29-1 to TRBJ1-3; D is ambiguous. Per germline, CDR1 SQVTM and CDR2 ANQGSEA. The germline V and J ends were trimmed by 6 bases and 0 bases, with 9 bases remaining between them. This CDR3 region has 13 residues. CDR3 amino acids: CSVCLNSGNTIYF. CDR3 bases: TGCAGCGTCTGCCTTAACTCTGGAAACACCATATATTTT.

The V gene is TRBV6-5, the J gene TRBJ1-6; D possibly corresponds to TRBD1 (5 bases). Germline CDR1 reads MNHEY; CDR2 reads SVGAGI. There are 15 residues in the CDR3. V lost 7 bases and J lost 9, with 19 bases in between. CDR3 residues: CASTGYPGLSSPLHF. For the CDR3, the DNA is TGTGCCAGCACCGGGTATCCGGGGCTGAGTTCACCCCTCCACTTT.

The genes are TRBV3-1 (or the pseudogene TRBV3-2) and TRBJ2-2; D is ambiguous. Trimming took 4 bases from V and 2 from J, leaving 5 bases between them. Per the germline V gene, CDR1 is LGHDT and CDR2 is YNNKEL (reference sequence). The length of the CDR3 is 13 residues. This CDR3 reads CASSPVNTGELFF. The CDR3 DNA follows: TGTGCCAGCAGCCCCGTTAACACCGGGGAGCTGTTTTTT.

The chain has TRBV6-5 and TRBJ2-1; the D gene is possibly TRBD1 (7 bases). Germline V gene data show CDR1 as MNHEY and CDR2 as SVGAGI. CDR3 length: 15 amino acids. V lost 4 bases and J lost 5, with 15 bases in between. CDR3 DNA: TGTGCCAGCAGTTCCAGGGGGGAAGGGGACAATGAGCAGTTCTTC. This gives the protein CASSSRGEGDNEQFF.

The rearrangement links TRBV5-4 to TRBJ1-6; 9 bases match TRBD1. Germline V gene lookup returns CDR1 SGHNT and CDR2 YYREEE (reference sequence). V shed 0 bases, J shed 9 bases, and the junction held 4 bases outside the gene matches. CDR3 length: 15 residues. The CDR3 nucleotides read TGTGCCAGCAGCTTGGAGCAGACAGGGGGTTCACCCCTCCACTTT. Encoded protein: CASSLEQTGGSPLHF.

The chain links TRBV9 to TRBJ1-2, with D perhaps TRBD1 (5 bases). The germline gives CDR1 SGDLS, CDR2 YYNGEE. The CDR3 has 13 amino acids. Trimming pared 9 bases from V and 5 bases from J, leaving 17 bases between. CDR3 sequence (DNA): TGTGCCACCGGCCCTGGGACCGCGTATGGCTACACCTTC. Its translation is CATGPGTAYGYTF.

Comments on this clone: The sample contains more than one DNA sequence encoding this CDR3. CDR3 protein: CASSLGGNSPLHF. In DNA form, the CDR3 reads TGCGCCAGCAGCTTGGGCGGGAATTCACCCCTCCACTTT. The chain uses TRBV5-1 and TRBJ1-6; D ambiguous. Germline loops: CDR1 SGHRS, CDR2 YFSETQ. This CDR3 is 13 amino acids long. Trimming removed 0 bases from V and 7 bases from J, with 5 bases in between.

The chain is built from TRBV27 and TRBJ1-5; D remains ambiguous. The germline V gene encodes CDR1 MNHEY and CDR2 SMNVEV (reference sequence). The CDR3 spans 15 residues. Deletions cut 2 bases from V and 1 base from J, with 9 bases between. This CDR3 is CASSLGIGSNQPQHF. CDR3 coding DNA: TGTGCCAGCAGTTTAGGAATTGGGAGCAATCAGCCCCAGCATTTT.

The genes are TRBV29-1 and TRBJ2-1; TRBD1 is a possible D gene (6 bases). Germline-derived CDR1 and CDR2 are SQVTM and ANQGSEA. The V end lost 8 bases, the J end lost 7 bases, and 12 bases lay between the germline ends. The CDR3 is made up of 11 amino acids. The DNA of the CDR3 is TGCAGCACTTTAACAGGGAATGAGCAGTTCTTC. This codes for CSTLTGNEQFF.

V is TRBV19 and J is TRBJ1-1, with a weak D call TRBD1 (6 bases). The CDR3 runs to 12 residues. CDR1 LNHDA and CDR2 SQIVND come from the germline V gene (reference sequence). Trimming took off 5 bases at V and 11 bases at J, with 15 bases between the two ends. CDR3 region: CASSPGGASAFF. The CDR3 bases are TGTGCCAGTAGTCCCGGGGGGGCGTCGGCTTTCTTT.